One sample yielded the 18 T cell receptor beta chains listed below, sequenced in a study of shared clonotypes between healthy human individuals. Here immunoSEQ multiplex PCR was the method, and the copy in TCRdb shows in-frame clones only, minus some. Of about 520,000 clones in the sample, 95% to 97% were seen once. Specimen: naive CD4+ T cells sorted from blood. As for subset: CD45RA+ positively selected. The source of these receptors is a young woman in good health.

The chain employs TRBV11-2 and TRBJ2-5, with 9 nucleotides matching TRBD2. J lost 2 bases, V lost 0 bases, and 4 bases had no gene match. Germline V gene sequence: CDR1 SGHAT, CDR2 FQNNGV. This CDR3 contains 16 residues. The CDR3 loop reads CASSLEGLAEQETQYF. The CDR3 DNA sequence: TGTGCCAGCAGCTTAGAGGGACTAGCAGAACAAGAGACCCAGTACTTC. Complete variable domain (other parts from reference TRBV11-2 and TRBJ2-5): EAGVAQSPRYKIIEKRQSVAFWCNPISGHATLYWYQQILGQGPKLLIQFQNNGVVDDSQLPKDRFSAERLKGVDSTLKIQPAKLEDSAVYLCASSLEGLAEQETQYFGPGTRLLVL.

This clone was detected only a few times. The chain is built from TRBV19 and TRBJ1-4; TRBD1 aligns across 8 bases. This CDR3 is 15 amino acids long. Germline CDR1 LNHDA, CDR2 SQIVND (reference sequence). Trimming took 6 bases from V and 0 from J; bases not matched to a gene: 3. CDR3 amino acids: CASRTGEATNEKLFF. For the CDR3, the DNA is TGTGCCAGTAGGACAGGGGAGGCAACTAATGAAAAACTGTTTTTT.

CDR3: CASSLAEKSTDTQYF. The CDR3 nucleotides are TGTGCCAGCAGCTTAGCGGAGAAAAGCACAGATACGCAGTATTTT. The chain has TRBV13 and TRBJ2-3; D uncertain. From germline, CDR1 is PRHDT and CDR2 FYEKMQ (reference sequence). CDR3 length equals 15 residues. V shed 1 base and J shed 0 bases, with 8 bases lying between them.

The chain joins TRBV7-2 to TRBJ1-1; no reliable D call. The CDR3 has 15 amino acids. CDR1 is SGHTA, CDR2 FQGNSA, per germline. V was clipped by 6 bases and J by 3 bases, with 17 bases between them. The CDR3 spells CASRFRRELYTEAFF. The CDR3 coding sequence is TGTGCCAGCAGGTTCAGACGGGAGTTATACACTGAAGCTTTCTTT.

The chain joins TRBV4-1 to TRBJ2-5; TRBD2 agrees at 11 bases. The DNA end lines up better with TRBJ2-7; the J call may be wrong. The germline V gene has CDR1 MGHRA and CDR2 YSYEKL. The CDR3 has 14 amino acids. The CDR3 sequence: CASSQGLADYEQYF. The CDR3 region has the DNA TGCGCCAGCAGCCAGGGACTAGCGGACTACGAGCAGTACTTC.

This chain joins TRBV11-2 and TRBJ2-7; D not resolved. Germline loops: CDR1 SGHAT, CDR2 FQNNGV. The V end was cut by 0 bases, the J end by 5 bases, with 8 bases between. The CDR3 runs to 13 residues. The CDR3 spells CASSLDPDHEQYF. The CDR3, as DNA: TGTGCCAGCAGCTTAGATCCCGACCACGAGCAGTACTTC.

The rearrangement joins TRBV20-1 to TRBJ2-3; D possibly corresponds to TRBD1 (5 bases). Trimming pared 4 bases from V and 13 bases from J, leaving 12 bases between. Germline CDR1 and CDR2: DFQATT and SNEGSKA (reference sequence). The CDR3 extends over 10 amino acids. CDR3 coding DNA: TGCAGTGCTACCAACGAACAGGAGTATTTT. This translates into CSATNEQEYF.

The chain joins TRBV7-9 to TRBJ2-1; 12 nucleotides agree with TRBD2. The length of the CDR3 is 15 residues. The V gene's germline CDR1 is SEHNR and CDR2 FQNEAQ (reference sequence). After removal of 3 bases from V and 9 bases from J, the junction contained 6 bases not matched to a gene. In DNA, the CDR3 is TGTGCCAGCAGCTTTCTAGCGGGAGGGCCCGGTGAGCAGTTCTTC. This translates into CASSFLAGGPGEQFF.

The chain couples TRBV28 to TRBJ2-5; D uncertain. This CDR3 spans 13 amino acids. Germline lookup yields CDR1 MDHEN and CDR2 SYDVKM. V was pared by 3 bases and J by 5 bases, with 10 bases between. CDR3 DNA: TGTGCCAGCAGTTTCGGCTCCCGGGAGACCCAGTACTTC. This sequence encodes CASSFGSRETQYF.

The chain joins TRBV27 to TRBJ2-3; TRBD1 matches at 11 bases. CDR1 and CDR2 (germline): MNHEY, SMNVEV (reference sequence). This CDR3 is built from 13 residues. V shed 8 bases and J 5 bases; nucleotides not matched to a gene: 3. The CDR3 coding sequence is TGTGCCAGCCGGACAGGGGGCATAGATACGCAGTATTTT. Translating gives CASRTGGIDTQYF.

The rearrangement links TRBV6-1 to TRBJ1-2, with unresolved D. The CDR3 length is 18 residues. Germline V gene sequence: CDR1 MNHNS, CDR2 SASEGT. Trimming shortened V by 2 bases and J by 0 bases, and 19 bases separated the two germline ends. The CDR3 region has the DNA TGTGCCAGCAGTGAATCGATAGTATTAGGATTAGCTAACTATGGCTACACCTTC. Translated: CASSESIVLGLANYGYTF.

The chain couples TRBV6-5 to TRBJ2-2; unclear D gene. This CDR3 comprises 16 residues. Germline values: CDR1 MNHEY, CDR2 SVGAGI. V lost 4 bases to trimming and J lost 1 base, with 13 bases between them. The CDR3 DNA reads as TGTGCCAGCAGTTCAGCAGGCCCCTGGAACACCGGGGAGCTGTTTTTT. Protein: CASSSAGPWNTGELFF.

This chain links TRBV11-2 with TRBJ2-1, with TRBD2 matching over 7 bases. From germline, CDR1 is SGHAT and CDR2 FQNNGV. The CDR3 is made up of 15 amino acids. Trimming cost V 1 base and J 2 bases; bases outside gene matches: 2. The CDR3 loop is CASSLASGTYNEQFF. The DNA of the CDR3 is TGTGCCAGCAGCTTAGCTAGCGGAACCTACAATGAGCAGTTCTTC.

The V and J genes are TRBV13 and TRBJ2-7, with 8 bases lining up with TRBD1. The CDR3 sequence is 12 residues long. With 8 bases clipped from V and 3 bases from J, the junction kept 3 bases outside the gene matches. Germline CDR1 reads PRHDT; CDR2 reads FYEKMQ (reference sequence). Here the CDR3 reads CASQTGGYEQYF. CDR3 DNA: TGTGCCAGCCAAACAGGGGGCTACGAGCAGTACTTC.

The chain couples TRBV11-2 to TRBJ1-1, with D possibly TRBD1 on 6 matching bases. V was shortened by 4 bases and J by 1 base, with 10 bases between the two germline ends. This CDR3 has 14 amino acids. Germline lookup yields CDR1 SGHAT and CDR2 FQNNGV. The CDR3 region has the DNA TGTGCCAGCAGCTGGCGGGGGGCGAACACTGAAGCTTTCTTT. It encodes CASSWRGANTEAFF.

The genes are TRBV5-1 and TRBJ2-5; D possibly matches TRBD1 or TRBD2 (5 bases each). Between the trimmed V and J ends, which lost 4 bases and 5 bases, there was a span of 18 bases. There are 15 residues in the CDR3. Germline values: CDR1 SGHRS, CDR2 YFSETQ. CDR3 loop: CASSDPAGTKETQYF. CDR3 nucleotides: TGCGCCAGCAGCGACCCGGCAGGGACGAAGGAGACCCAGTACTTC.

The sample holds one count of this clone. In nucleotides, the CDR3 is TGCAGCGTTCGAGGGCTATACGAGCAGTACTTC. Protein product: CSVRGLYEQYF. J is TRBJ2-7 and V is TRBV29-1, with D maybe TRBD2 (5 bases). CDR1 and CDR2 from the germline V gene are SQVTM and ANQGSEA. The ends were cut back, 5 bases at V and 4 bases at J, with 9 bases in the middle. The CDR3 runs to 11 residues.

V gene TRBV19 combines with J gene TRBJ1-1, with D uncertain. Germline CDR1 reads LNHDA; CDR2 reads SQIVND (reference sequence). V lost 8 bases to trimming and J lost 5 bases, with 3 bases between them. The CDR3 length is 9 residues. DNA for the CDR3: TGTGCCAGTGGTACTGAAGCTTTCTTT. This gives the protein CASGTEAFF.